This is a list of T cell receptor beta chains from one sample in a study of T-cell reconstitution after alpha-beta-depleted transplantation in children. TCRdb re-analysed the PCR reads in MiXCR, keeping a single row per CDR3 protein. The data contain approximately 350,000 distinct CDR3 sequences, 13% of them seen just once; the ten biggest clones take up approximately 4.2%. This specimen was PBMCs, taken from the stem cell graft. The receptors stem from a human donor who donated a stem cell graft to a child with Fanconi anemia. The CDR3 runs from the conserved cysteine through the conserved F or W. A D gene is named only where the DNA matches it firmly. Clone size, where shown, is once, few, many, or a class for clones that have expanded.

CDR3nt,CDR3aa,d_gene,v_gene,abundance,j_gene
TGTGCCAGCAGTTACTCGAAAAGCTCTGGAAACACCATATATTTT,CASSYSKSSGNTIYF,NA,TRBV6-5,few,TRBJ1-3
TGTGCCAGCTCACCTCGGAGGGGAGAGACCCAGTACTTC,CASSPRRGETQYF,NA,TRBV18,many,TRBJ2-5
TGCGCCAGCAGCCAGACTACCAGGGGGGCCGGGGAGCTGTTTTTT,CASSQTTRGAGELFF,NA,TRBV4-3,few,TRBJ2-2
TGCGCCAGCAGCTTGGTGGGCAGGGTGACAGATACGCAGTATTTT,CASSLVGRVTDTQYF,NA,TRBV5-1,NA,TRBJ2-3
TGTGCCAGCAGCCCGTGGTCCTCACTCAGGCACAATGAGCAGTTCTTC,CASSPWSSLRHNEQFF,NA,TRBV11-2,few,TRBJ2-1
TGCGCCAGCAGCCCCGGACCCGTGGGGGAACAGCCCCAGCATTTT,CASSPGPVGEQPQHF,NA,TRBV5-1,NA,TRBJ1-5
TGTGCCAGCAGCCAAGTCGGGCGGGGAAGGTGGGATACGCAGTATTTT,CASSQVGRGRWDTQYF,NA,TRBV3-1,few,TRBJ2-3
TGTGCCAGCCCACTGGGACCGGATCGGGGGATATTAGGGCAGTACTTC,CASPLGPDRGILGQYF,NA,TRBV18,NA,TRBJ2-7
TGTGCCAGCAGTTCCGGGACAGGGTTCAATTCACCCCTCCACTTT,CASSSGTGFNSPLHF,TRBD1,TRBV6-5,NA,TRBJ1-6
TGTGCCAGCAGCTTAGAGGCTGTCGCCGAGCAGTACTTC,CASSLEAVAEQYF,NA,TRBV7-9,NA,TRBJ2-7
TGCGCCAGCAGCTTGGACATCCTAACTGAAGCTTTCTTT,CASSLDILTEAFF,NA,TRBV5-1,many,TRBJ1-1
TGTGCCAGCAGCCCAATCAGGGAAATGAACACTGAAGCTTTCTTT,CASSPIREMNTEAFF,NA,TRBV12-3/TRBV12-4,many,TRBJ1-1
TGCAGTGCTAGAGATGTCACTAGGACGGAGACCCAGTACTTC,CSARDVTRTETQYF,NA,TRBV20-1,NA,TRBJ2-5
TGTGCCAGCAGTTCCCAGATGGCGGACGGCCAAGAGACCCAGTACTTC,CASSSQMADGQETQYF,NA,TRBV12-3/TRBV12-4,many,TRBJ2-5
TGCGCCAGCAGCGAAGACACCTCTGGAAACACCATATATTTT,CASSEDTSGNTIYF,NA,TRBV5-1,many,TRBJ1-3
TGTGCCACTAGAGGTTCGGGGACTGAAGCTTTCTTT,CATRGSGTEAFF,NA,TRBV2,few,TRBJ1-1
TGCAGCGTTGGAGGCGGCTCCTACGAGCAGTACTTC,CSVGGGSYEQYF,NA,TRBV29-1,NA,TRBJ2-7
TGCAGTGCCCTTCTGGACGGAACAGGGCTGAACACTGAAGCTTTCTTT,CSALLDGTGLNTEAFF,NA,TRBV20-1,NA,TRBJ1-1
TGTGCCAGCACGGGTAGCGGGCAATACGGGAACATTCAGTACTTC,CASTGSGQYGNIQYF,TRBD2,TRBV12-3/TRBV12-4,few,TRBJ2-4
TGTGCCAGCAGTCGTAGCGGGTCCCCCGGCACAGGGTTCTTC,CASSRSGSPGTGFF,TRBD2,TRBV6-1,NA,TRBJ2-1
TGTGCCAGCAGTGAAGAGACCAGCTCCAACTATGGCTACACCTTC,CASSEETSSNYGYTF,NA,TRBV6-1,many,TRBJ1-2
TGTGCCATAACCTCCCCAGGCGTACCCAGTCAGCCCCAGCATTTT,CAITSPGVPSQPQHF,NA,TRBV28,many,TRBJ1-5
TGCAGTGCTAGTCAGGGACTGAACACTGAAGCTTTCTTT,CSASQGLNTEAFF,NA,TRBV20-1,NA,TRBJ1-1
TGTGCCAGCAGTTACTCCCCAAAGAACACTGAAGCTTTCTTT,CASSYSPKNTEAFF,NA,TRBV6-5,many,TRBJ1-1
TGTGCCAGCAGTTACAGCCGGACAGACTACGAGCAGTACTTC,CASSYSRTDYEQYF,NA,TRBV6-5,many,TRBJ2-7
TGTGCCAGCAGCGTACTGGGTAGCGGGGGGGTCAACACCGGGGAGCTGTTTTTT,CASSVLGSGGVNTGELFF,TRBD2,TRBV9,few,TRBJ2-2
TGTGCCAGCAGCGCCAAGGGGGGTTCAGGGGAGCTGTTTTTT,CASSAKGGSGELFF,NA,TRBV2,many,TRBJ2-2
TGTGCCAGCAGTTCTCCTGTCGGGGCGCATGAGCAGTTCTTC,CASSSPVGAHEQFF,NA,TRBV28,many,TRBJ2-1
TGCAGTGCTAGGGGACACTCGAACACTGAAGCTTTCTTT,CSARGHSNTEAFF,NA,TRBV20-1,NA,TRBJ1-1
TGCAGCGTTGAACCCCGGGACAGAGCCACAGATACGCAGTATTTT,CSVEPRDRATDTQYF,TRBD1,TRBV29-1,NA,TRBJ2-3
TGTGCCAGATACTTAGGTATTTTGGAGACCCAGTACTTC,CARYLGILETQYF,NA,TRBV6-6,few,TRBJ2-5
TGCGCCAGCACCAGGGAAGGGACCACCGGGGAGCTGTTTTTT,CASTREGTTGELFF,NA,TRBV5-1,few,TRBJ2-2
TGTGCCTGGAATCCGGGACAGTCCTACGAGCAGTACTTC,CAWNPGQSYEQYF,TRBD1,TRBV30,NA,TRBJ2-7
TGTGCCAGCAGCAAAGGGGATGTAGGTGTCAGCACTGAAGCTTTCTTT,CASSKGDVGVSTEAFF,NA,TRBV21-1,few,TRBJ1-1
TGTGCTAGTGGTTTGGTCGCAGGCGGGGGCTACACCTTC,CASGLVAGGGYTF,NA,TRBV12-5,NA,TRBJ1-2
TGCGCCAGCAGTATATCCAGCGCTGATGAAAAACTGTTTTTT,CASSISSADEKLFF,NA,TRBV5-1,NA,TRBJ1-4
TGTGCCAGCAGCCCCGTTATGCGGGATCAGGAAAAACTGTTTTTT,CASSPVMRDQEKLFF,NA,TRBV7-7,NA,TRBJ1-4
TGTGCCAGCTGGGGTGCGGGGGTTGGCGAGCAGTACTTC,CASWGAGVGEQYF,TRBD2,TRBV6-6,NA,TRBJ2-7
TGTGCCAGCAGTCCTCTGGTCTCTAGGGGGGCTAGCACAGATACGCAGTATTTT,CASSPLVSRGASTDTQYF,NA,TRBV7-6,NA,TRBJ2-3
TGTGCCAGCAGCTTATTCCGGCCGAACACTGAAGCTTTCTTT,CASSLFRPNTEAFF,NA,TRBV7-2,few,TRBJ1-1
TGTGCCAGCAGCCCGGACAGGGGCGGTTTTGAAAAACTGTTTTTT,CASSPDRGGFEKLFF,TRBD1,TRBV7-6,many,TRBJ1-4
TGTGCCAGCAGCTTGGGACAGGGGGCTAATGAAAAACTGTTTTTT,CASSLGQGANEKLFF,TRBD1,TRBV7-9,few,TRBJ1-4
TGTGCCACCAGTGATCTCGTTACTAGCGGGAGGGCCTTCCAGTTCTTC,CATSDLVTSGRAFQFF,TRBD2,TRBV24-1,NA,TRBJ2-1
TGTGCCAGCAGCTTAGTCTTAGCCAAAAACATTCAGTACTTC,CASSLVLAKNIQYF,NA,TRBV11-2,NA,TRBJ2-4
TGTGCCAGCAGCATTCTCGCCGGACAGGGTGTCTCCTACAATGAGCAGTTCTTC,CASSILAGQGVSYNEQFF,TRBD1,TRBV7-6,NA,TRBJ2-1
TGTGCCAGCTCACCACTCCCGCGGTTGGGTAATGAGCAGTTCTTC,CASSPLPRLGNEQFF,NA,TRBV18,few,TRBJ2-1
TGCGCCAGCAGCCAAGCAAAGACCACTGAAGCTTTCTTT,CASSQAKTTEAFF,NA,TRBV4-3,few,TRBJ1-1
TGTGCCAGCAGCTTGGTAGGTGGGGCCTCCGGGGCCAACGTCCTGACTTTC,CASSLVGGASGANVLTF,NA,TRBV5-4,NA,TRBJ2-6
TGCAGCGTCCGCGTAGGGGCCGGAGGACAGCAGTTCTTC,CSVRVGAGGQQFF,NA,TRBV29-1,NA,TRBJ2-1
TGTGCCAGCAGCTTATTGGCGAAGGGCGGCACCGGGGAGCTGTTTTTT,CASSLLAKGGTGELFF,NA,TRBV7-6,few,TRBJ2-2
TGTGCCAGCAGTGACTCGAGGACAAATGGGGACACTGAAGCTTTCTTT,CASSDSRTNGDTEAFF,NA,TRBV6-4,few,TRBJ1-1
TGTGCCAGCAGTAACCGACGGGGCGTTCGACCCCAGCATTTT,CASSNRRGVRPQHF,NA,TRBV12-3/TRBV12-4,NA,TRBJ1-5
TGCGCCAGCAGCCAAGACAGGTCGCCCTCCTACGAGCAGTACTTC,CASSQDRSPSYEQYF,NA,TRBV4-3,NA,TRBJ2-7
TGTGCCAGCAGCCGTAGAGAAGGGGGACGAGACGAAAAACTGTTTTTT,CASSRREGGRDEKLFF,NA,TRBV6-5,few,TRBJ1-4
TGTGCCAGCAGCTTCTCGGACACCGCTAGCGGGGAGCTGTTTTTT,CASSFSDTASGELFF,NA,TRBV11-2,many,TRBJ2-2
TGCGCCAGCATGCTTAGCGGGGGATTTAACAATGAGCAGTTCTTC,CASMLSGGFNNEQFF,TRBD2,TRBV5-1,many,TRBJ2-1
TGCGCCAGCAGCCAAGATTCTGAGACAGGGTACACTGAAGCTTTCTTT,CASSQDSETGYTEAFF,TRBD1,TRBV4-3,NA,TRBJ1-1